Listed here are 7 T cell receptor beta chains from one sample, sequenced in a study of cytomegalovirus exposure and HLA in healthy donors. Repertoires were generated with immunoSEQ multiplex PCR, while TCRdb's copy carries only in-frame clones and drops some. The sample holds 150,000 to 200,000 clones, more than 75% seen once. What was sequenced was PBMCs. The receptors shown here come from a man between 18 and 29 years old in good health and CMV-seropositive.

The V gene is TRBV7-2, the J gene TRBJ2-7, with 7 bases fitting TRBD2. The V gene's germline CDR1 is SGHTA and CDR2 FQGNSA. The CDR3 consists of 15 residues. Unmatched junction bases numbered 10, after V lost 5 bases and J lost 3 bases. The CDR3 sequence: CASSPRRERYYEQYF. DNA of the CDR3: TGTGCCAGCAGCCCAAGGCGGGAGAGGTACTACGAGCAGTACTTC.

The chain recombines TRBV7-2 with TRBJ1-1; 10 bases match TRBD1. V lost 5 bases to trimming and J lost 4 bases; unmatched junction nucleotides: 4. CDR1 is SGHTA and CDR2 is FQGNSA in the germline V gene. The CDR3 loop spans 14 amino acids. In DNA form, the CDR3 reads TGTGCCAGCAGCCAGGACAGGGGGGTCACTGAAGCTTTCTTT. Its protein is CASSQDRGVTEAFF.

CDR3 nucleotides: TGTGCCAGCAGCGCGGGGACAGTACCGAACACTGAAGCTTTCTTT. It codes for CASSAGTVPNTEAFF. The chain couples TRBV9 to TRBJ1-1; 7 bases agree with TRBD1. CDR1 is SGDLS, CDR2 YYNGEE, per germline. The CDR3 totals 15 residues. With V trimmed by 3 bases and J by 1 base, 6 bases remained unmatched.

The sample holds one count of this clone. The chain carries TRBV27 and TRBJ2-2; D is ambiguous. V was pared by 3 bases and J by 6 bases, with 8 bases between. CDR1 and CDR2 (germline): MNHEY, SMNVEV (reference sequence). The CDR3 runs 13 residues. The CDR3 nucleotides read TGTGCCAGCAGTTTTGACGACTCCGGGGAGCTGTTTTTT. This encodes CASSFDDSGELFF.

The chain joins TRBV29-1 to TRBJ2-5; perhaps TRBD2 as D (5 bases). Trimming cost V 4 bases and J 5 bases, with 14 bases left between them. In germline, CDR1 is SQVTM, CDR2 ANQGSEA. The CDR3 is 13 amino acids. CDR3 in amino acids: CSVVWTARETQYF. The CDR3 DNA reads TGCAGCGTTGTATGGACTGCCCGCGAGACCCAGTACTTC. Filled out from reference TRBV29-1 and TRBJ2-5, the complete variable domain reads SAVISQKPSRDICQRGTSLTIQCQVDSQVTMMFWYRQQPGQSLTLIATANQGSEATYESGFVIDKFPISRPNLTFSTLTVSNMSPEDSSIYLCSVVWTARETQYFGPGTRLLVL.

A few counts support this clone. The chain recombines TRBV5-6 with TRBJ1-2; D perhaps matches TRBD1 (5 bases). The CDR3 has 15 residues. Germline V gene lookup returns CDR1 SGHDT and CDR2 YYEEEE. V lost 3 bases to trimming and J lost 4 bases, with 16 bases between them. The DNA of the CDR3 is TGTGCCAGCAGCTCCGTAACCCCAAGGGGCTATGGCTACACCTTC. Translated: CASSSVTPRGYGYTF.

The chain has TRBV5-6 and TRBJ2-7; 10 bases fit TRBD1. This CDR3 is 14 amino acids long. V shed 3 bases and J 5 bases; nucleotides not matched to a gene: 5. CDR1 and CDR2 from the germline V gene are SGHDT and YYEEEE. CDR3 in amino acids: CASSSGTGVNEQYF. The CDR3 nucleotides are TGTGCCAGCAGCTCCGGGACAGGGGTAAACGAGCAGTACTTC.